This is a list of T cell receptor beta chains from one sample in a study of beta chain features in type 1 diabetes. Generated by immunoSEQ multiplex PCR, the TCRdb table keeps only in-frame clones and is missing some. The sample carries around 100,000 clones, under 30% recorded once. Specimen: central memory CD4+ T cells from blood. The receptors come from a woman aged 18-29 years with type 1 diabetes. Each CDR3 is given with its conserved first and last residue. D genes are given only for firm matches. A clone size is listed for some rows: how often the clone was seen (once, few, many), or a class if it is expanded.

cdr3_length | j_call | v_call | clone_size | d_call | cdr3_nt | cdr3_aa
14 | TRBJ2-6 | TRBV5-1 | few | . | TGCGCCAGCAGCTTTACTACTGGGGCCAACGTCCTGACTTTC | CASSFTTGANVLTF
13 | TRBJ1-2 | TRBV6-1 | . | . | TGTGCCAGCACCCAGCGGGGGAACGGGGGCTACACCTTC | CASTQRGNGGYTF
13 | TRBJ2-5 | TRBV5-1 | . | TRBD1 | TGCGCCAGCAGCTTGGGGACAGGGGAGACCCAGTACTTC | CASSLGTGETQYF
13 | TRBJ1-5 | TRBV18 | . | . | TGTGCCAGCTCACCAGGGCACAATCAGCCCCAGCATTTT | CASSPGHNQPQHF
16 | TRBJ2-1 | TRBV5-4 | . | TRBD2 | TGTGCCAGCAGCTTGGCCGGCCTAGCGGGAGACAATGAGCAGTTCTTC | CASSLAGLAGDNEQFF
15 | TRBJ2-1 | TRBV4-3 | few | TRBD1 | TGCGCCAGCAGCCACCCGACAGGGGGCAACAATGAGCAGTTCTTC | CASSHPTGGNNEQFF
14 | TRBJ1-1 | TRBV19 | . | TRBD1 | TGTGCCAGTAGTGTGACAGGGCGAGACACTGAAGCTTTCTTT | CASSVTGRDTEAFF
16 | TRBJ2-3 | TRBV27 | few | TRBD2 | TGTGCCAGCAGTTTCCTCAATGAGCGGGAGAGGGATACGCAGTATTTT | CASSFLNERERDTQYF
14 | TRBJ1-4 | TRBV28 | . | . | TGTGCCAGCAGTTTGGGGGGGAATAATGAAAAACTGTTTTTT | CASSLGGNNEKLFF
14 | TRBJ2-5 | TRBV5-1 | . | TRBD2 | TGCGCCAGCAGCTTCTTGGGAGGGAAAGAGACCCAGTACTTC | CASSFLGGKETQYF
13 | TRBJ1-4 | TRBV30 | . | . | TGTGCCTGGACCCCCCCCGGGAATGAAAAACTGTTTTTT | CAWTPPGNEKLFF
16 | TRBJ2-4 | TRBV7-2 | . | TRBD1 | TGTGCCAGCAGCTTAGAAATCAGGGGGGCCAAAAACATTCAGTACTTC | CASSLEIRGAKNIQYF
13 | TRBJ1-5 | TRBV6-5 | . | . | TGTGCCAGCAGTTACGACGGGGATCAGCCCCAGCATTTT | CASSYDGDQPQHF
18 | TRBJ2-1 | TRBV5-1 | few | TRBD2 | TGCGCCAGCAGCTTGGTGGCCGGGGGGGGCTCATCCTACAATGAGCAGTTCTTC | CASSLVAGGGSSYNEQFF
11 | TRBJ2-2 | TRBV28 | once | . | TGTGCCAGCAGCTCCACCGGGGAGCTGTTTTTT | CASSSTGELFF
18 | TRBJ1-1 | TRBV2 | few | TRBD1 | TGTGCCAGCAGTGGGGGATGGTTGACAGGGCGTGAGAACACTGAAGCTTTCTTT | CASSGGWLTGRENTEAFF
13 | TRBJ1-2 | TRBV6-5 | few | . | TGTGCCAGCAGACCAGACGGGGAGAATGGCTACACCTTC | CASRPDGENGYTF
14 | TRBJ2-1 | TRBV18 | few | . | TGTGCCAGCTCACCGATTATTAGCGTCGATGAGCAGTTCTTC | CASSPIISVDEQFF
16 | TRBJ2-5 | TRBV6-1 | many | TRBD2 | TGTGCCAGCAGTGGAATTAGCGGGAGGCCGGGGGAGACCCAGTACTTC | CASSGISGRPGETQYF
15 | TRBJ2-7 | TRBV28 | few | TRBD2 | TGTGCCAGCAGCCCTGGTTTAGCGGGGTCCCGGGGGCAGTACTTC | CASSPGLAGSRGQYF
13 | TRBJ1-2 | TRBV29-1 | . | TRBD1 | TGCAGCGTTTCAAACAGGGGCGGTGATGGCTACACCTTC | CSVSNRGGDGYTF
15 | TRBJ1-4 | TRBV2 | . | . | TGTGCCAGCAGTCCAAGAGGGGGTAGTGCTGAAAAACTGTTTTTT | CASSPRGGSAEKLFF
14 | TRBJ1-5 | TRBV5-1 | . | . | TGCGCCAGCAGCTTGGCGGGACAAGGTCAGCCCCAGCATTTT | CASSLAGQGQPQHF
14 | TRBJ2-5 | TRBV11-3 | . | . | TGTGCCAGCAGCCCCGCGGAGGGTTGGGAGACCCAGTACTTC | CASSPAEGWETQYF
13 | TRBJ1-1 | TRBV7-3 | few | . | TGTGCCAGCAGCTGGCAGGGGAACACTGAAGCTTTCTTT | CASSWQGNTEAFF
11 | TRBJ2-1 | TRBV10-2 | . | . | TGCGCCAGTCTCGGGGAGAATGAGCAGTTCTTC | CASLGENEQFF
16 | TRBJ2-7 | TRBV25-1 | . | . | TGTGCCAGCAGTGTCCCTCACGGGGACTTCAGTTCTCCCCAGTACTTC | CASSVPHGDFSSPQYF
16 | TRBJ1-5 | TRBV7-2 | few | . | TGTGCCAGCAGCTTAGCGCCTGGGCCTTTCAATCAGCCCCAGCATTTT | CASSLAPGPFNQPQHF
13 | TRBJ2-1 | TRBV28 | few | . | TGTGCCAGCAGTCCACACTCCTACAATGAGCAGTTCTTC | CASSPHSYNEQFF
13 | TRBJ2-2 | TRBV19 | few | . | TGTGCCAGTAGTATAGCTAACACCGGGGAGCTGTTTTTT | CASSIANTGELFF
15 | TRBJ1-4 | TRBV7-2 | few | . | TGTGCCAGCAGTCCAAGCCAGGGATTTAATGAAAAACTGTTTTTT | CASSPSQGFNEKLFF
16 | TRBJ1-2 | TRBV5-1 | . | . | TGCGCCAGCAGCCCCTTAGGGGGTTTCCTTAACTATGGCTACACCTTC | CASSPLGGFLNYGYTF